The following is a T cell receptor beta chain sequence with its context. The ends were cut back, 3 bases at V and 4 bases at J, with 9 bases in the middle. This CDR3 has 13 amino acids. In the source study's methods: Reference gene primer amplification gave estimated nucleated cell counts. The table came from immunoSEQ multiplex PCR; TCRdb's copy has only in-frame clones and leaves some out. The DNA was the basis for D and trimming; V, J and clone size are from that table. The table records some 300,000 clones, around 90% of them present only once. The sample originates from a study of blood T cell repertoires in COVID-19. Study-level background: Acute-phase and convalescent COVID-19 samples originated in the United States, Italy and Spain. Sample material is recorded as cDNA or gDNA derived from T cells, B-cell-depleted T cells, or PBMCs.

Seattle-derived patients entered the study during active infection and were followed longitudinally. V usage is TRBV12-3 or TRBV12-4 and J usage is TRBJ1-2; no reliable D call. This TCR came from a woman between 50 and 59 years old with COVID-19, enrolled during active disease. The sequencing sample was made of peripheral blood. The CDR3 sequence is CASSFEQTYGYTF. As DNA, the CDR3 is TGTGCCAGCAGTTTTGAACAGACCTATGGCTACACCTTC.